The next 21 T cell receptor beta chains were all read from a single sample in a study of early T cells in non-severe SARS-CoV-2 infection. TCRdb passed the 5' RACE reads through MiXCR, listing each CDR3 protein once. The sample lists under 45,000 distinct CDR3 sequences, about 8% occurring once. The sample in question was whole blood, obtained at baseline. The source is an adult who was a healthcare worker with PCR-confirmed SARS-CoV-2 infection or an uninfected control (not recorded which).

Comments on this clonotype: Given a much more abundant clone one base away, this may be a read error. The V and J genes are TRBV12-3 or TRBV12-4 and TRBJ2-7; 7 positions agree with TRBD1. This CDR3 is built from 13 residues. Trimming took 8 bases from V and 4 from J; bases not matched to a gene: 8. CDR3 protein: CASARGKMYEQYF. The DNA for the CDR3 is TGTGCCAGCGCCAGGGGGAAAATGTACGAGCAGTACTTC.

This clonotype occurred a few times. The gene calls are TRBV11-2 and TRBJ2-3; 11 nucleotides match TRBD1. Germline CDR1 SGHAT, CDR2 FQNNGV. V lost 4 bases, J lost 4 bases, and 1 base stayed unmatched. The length of the CDR3 is 14 residues. This CDR3 reads CASSSGQGADTQYF. Written as DNA, the CDR3 is TGTGCCAGCAGCTCGGGACAGGGGGCAGATACGCAGTATTTT.

This clonotype was recorded many times. This rearrangement joins TRBV5-5 to TRBJ2-1; D remains ambiguous. Trimming pared 2 bases from V and 9 bases from J, leaving 9 bases between. The germline CDR1 and CDR2 sequences are SGHKS and YYEKEE (reference sequence). This CDR3 is 12 amino acids long. CDR3 sequence (DNA): TGTGCCAGCAGCTTCGCATCCTCTGAGCAGTTCTTC. It specifies CASSFASSEQFF.

This clonotype appeared a few times. The chain couples TRBV9 to TRBJ2-7; D gene ambiguous. The germline V gene encodes CDR1 SGDLS and CDR2 YYNGEE. V shed 0 bases and J shed 3 bases, with 10 bases lying between them. The CDR3 contains 14 residues. The CDR3 is CASSVGVQSYEQYF. In DNA, the CDR3 is TGTGCCAGCAGCGTAGGGGTACAGAGCTACGAGCAGTACTTC.

This clonotype has a count of ten or more. The chain carries TRBV5-1 and TRBJ2-1; 11 bases are shared with TRBD1. The V and J ends lost 4 bases and 7 bases, in that order; junction bases with no gene match: 7. The germline V gene encodes CDR1 SGHRS and CDR2 YFSETQ. This CDR3 has 15 residues. The CDR3 spells CASSVGQGAGNEQFF. The DNA of the CDR3 is TGCGCCAGCAGCGTAGGACAGGGGGCGGGGAATGAGCAGTTCTTC.

The chain employs TRBV28 and TRBJ1-1; a possible D gene is TRBD1 (5 bases). Germline lookup yields CDR1 MDHEN and CDR2 SYDVKM. The CDR3 has 13 residues. V lost 11 bases and J lost 1, with 14 bases in between. The CDR3 sequence: CAVGEGPNTEAFF. DNA of the CDR3: TGTGCCGTTGGGGAGGGACCGAACACTGAAGCTTTCTTT.

V is TRBV10-3 and J is TRBJ2-7; D gene uncertain. The germline V gene encodes CDR1 ENHRY and CDR2 SYGVKD. The CDR3 has 13 residues. Between the trimmed V and J ends, which lost 7 bases and 7 bases, there was a span of 17 bases. CDR3: CAINPENMGEQYF. DNA for the CDR3: TGTGCCATCAACCCCGAGAATATGGGTGAGCAGTACTTC.

Ten or more counts support this clonotype. J is TRBJ2-2 and V is TRBV28; 10 bases fit TRBD1. Per germline, CDR1 MDHEN and CDR2 SYDVKM. The CDR3 is 15 residues long. J lost 9 bases, V lost 6 bases, and 10 bases had no gene match. The CDR3 DNA is TGTGCCAGCAGCCCCGGGACAGGGGTCCCTCGGGAGCTGTTTTTT. Amino acids: CASSPGTGVPRELFF.

The table lists this clonotype with a few counts. The chain has TRBV3-1 and TRBJ1-1; 8 nucleotides line up with TRBD1. There are 15 residues in the CDR3. V dropped 1 base and J dropped 5; count of bases not matched to a gene: 6. Germline V lookup: CDR1 LGHDT, CDR2 YNNKEL (reference sequence). The CDR3 spells CASSQGAGGVTEAFF. The CDR3, as DNA: TGTGCCAGCAGCCAAGGGGCAGGGGGCGTGACTGAAGCTTTCTTT.

The rearrangement uses TRBV5-4 and TRBJ2-2; perhaps TRBD1 as D (6 bases). The germline V and J ends were trimmed by 0 bases and 5 bases, with 14 bases remaining between them. The CDR3 covers 16 residues. CDR1 and CDR2 (germline): SGHNT, YYREEE (reference sequence). As DNA, the CDR3 is TGTGCCAGCAGCTTGGCCACAGGGCAAGAGACCGGGGAGCTGTTTTTT. It codes for CASSLATGQETGELFF.

In this sample, this clonotype turned up a few times. The chain joins TRBV6-5 to TRBJ2-7; 13 nucleotides match TRBD2. Germline V gene data show CDR1 as MNHEY and CDR2 as SVGAGI. This CDR3 has 15 amino acids. Trimming cost V 2 bases and J 4 bases; bases outside gene matches: 2. CDR3 sequence (DNA): TGTGCCAGCAGTTACCCGACTAGCGGGGGGTACGAGCAGTACTTC. Protein product: CASSYPTSGGYEQYF.

DNA of the CDR3: TGTGCCAGCAGCTTGGGGACTCTGACAGATACGCAGTATTTT. Translating gives CASSLGTLTDTQYF. V gene TRBV11-2 combines with J gene TRBJ2-3, with a tentative D call TRBD2 (6 bases). Trimming removed 3 bases at V and 3 bases at J, with 10 bases between. CDR3 length equals 14 residues. The germline gives CDR1 SGHAT, CDR2 FQNNGV.

This clonotype was observed at least ten times. The J gene is TRBJ1-1, the V gene TRBV7-3, with D possibly being TRBD1 (5 bases). The V end lost 2 bases, the J end lost 2 bases, and 6 bases lay between the germline ends. The V gene's germline CDR1 is SGHTA and CDR2 FQGTGA. The CDR3 length is 13 residues. This chain's CDR3 is CASSLDSNTEAFF. In DNA, the CDR3 is TGTGCCAGCAGCTTAGACAGTAACACTGAAGCTTTCTTT.

CDR3 region: CASSLVGLYEQYF. CDR3 sequence (DNA): TGTGCCAGCAGCTTAGTCGGCCTCTACGAGCAGTACTTC. V usage is TRBV11-2 and J usage is TRBJ2-7; D unresolved. Germline V gives CDR1 SGHAT, CDR2 FQNNGV. CDR3 size: 13 residues. With 1 base removed from V and 3 bases from J, the gap between germline ends came to 7 bases.

This clonotype was observed a few times. The V gene is TRBV30, the J gene TRBJ2-1; D remains ambiguous. Germline loops: CDR1 GTSNPN, CDR2 SVGIG (reference sequence). This CDR3 has 13 amino acids. Trimming took 3 bases from V and 3 from J, leaving 9 bases between them. The CDR3 reads CAWRGPGYNEQFF. The CDR3, as DNA: TGTGCCTGGAGGGGCCCAGGCTACAATGAGCAGTTCTTC. Using reference TRBV30 and TRBJ2-1 for the parts outside the CDR3, the full variable domain is SQTIHQWPATLVQPVGSPLSLECTVEGTSNPNLYWYRQAAGRGLQLLFYSVGIGQISSEVPQNLSASRPQDRQFILSSKKLLLSDSGFYLCAWRGPGYNEQFFGPGTRLTVL.

This chain links TRBV10-2 with TRBJ1-1; tentative D call: TRBD1 (5 bases). V lost 7 bases and J 8 bases, leaving 23 bases between the germline ends. This CDR3 is built from 15 residues. Per germline, CDR1 WSHSY and CDR2 SAAADI. The DNA of the CDR3 is TGCGCCAGCATCCCCCGTGATTCCAGGGAGGGCGAAGCTTTCTTT. Its translation is CASIPRDSREGEAFF.

This clonotype came up many times. V usage is TRBV5-5 and J usage is TRBJ2-2; D might be TRBD1 (7 bases). V was shortened by 2 bases and J by 7 bases, with 18 bases between the two germline ends. Germline V CDR1 and CDR2: SGHKS, YYEKEE (reference sequence). The CDR3 is 16 amino acids. CDR3 sequence reads: CASSLGGTDIGGELFF. In nucleotides, the CDR3 is TGTGCCAGCAGCTTAGGAGGGACAGATATTGGCGGGGAGCTGTTTTTT.

The rearrangement joins TRBV5-5 to TRBJ2-7; D not certain. V gave up 0 bases and J gave up 0 bases, with 7 bases separating them. The length of the CDR3 is 14 residues. Germline CDR1 reads SGHKS; CDR2 reads YYEKEE (reference sequence). This CDR3 reads CASSLVHSSYEQYF. The CDR3 DNA reads TGTGCCAGCAGCTTGGTACATAGCTCCTACGAGCAGTACTTC.

In this sample, this clonotype turned up a few times. The J gene is TRBJ2-3, the V gene TRBV28; D may match TRBD1 or TRBD2 (5 bases each). The germline V gene encodes CDR1 MDHEN and CDR2 SYDVKM. V lost 7 bases and J lost 6, with 14 bases in between. The CDR3 spans 13 residues. As DNA, the CDR3 is TGTGCCAGCACCTCTATCCGGGGCGATACGCAGTATTTT. Amino acid sequence: CASTSIRGDTQYF. Looking up the rest from reference TRBV28 and TRBJ2-3 gives the full variable domain: DVKVTQSSRYLVKRTGEKVFLECVQDMDHENMFWYRQDPGLGLRLIYFSYDVKMKEKGDIPEGYSVSREKKERFSLILESASTNQTSMYLCASTSIRGDTQYFGPGTRLTVL.

The rearrangement joins TRBV20-1 to TRBJ1-2; no definite D call. The length of the CDR3 is 14 residues. V was cut by 5 bases and J by 0 bases, with 13 bases left in between. CDR1 and CDR2 (germline): DFQATT, SNEGSKA (reference sequence). CDR3 sequence reads: CSAPEAKANYGYTF. The CDR3 bases are TGCAGTGCTCCAGAGGCCAAAGCTAACTATGGCTACACCTTC.

Ten or more counts support this clonotype. V gene TRBV20-1 combines with J gene TRBJ2-1, with 9 nucleotides matching TRBD2. The junction had 12 bases not matched to a gene; V was cut back by 6 bases and J by 3 bases. This CDR3 spans 16 amino acids. Germline CDR1 and CDR2: DFQATT and SNEGSKA (reference sequence). The CDR3 DNA is TGCAGTGCCCCAGGGCCCCTAGCGGGGAGCTACAATGAGCAGTTCTTC. Translated, it gives CSAPGPLAGSYNEQFF.